The 13 T cell receptor beta chains reported below all come from one sample, sequenced in a study of blood T cells in healthy people across ages. A second PCR, run for about 7 to 11 cycles, used a sample-barcoded 5' primer plus a J-beta primer mix. TCRdb re-derived calls from the 5' RACE reads in MiXCR, one entry per CDR3 protein. The sample includes 1.8 million or so distinct CDR3 sequences, roughly 43% of them seen just once. The specimen sequenced was blood. Source of these receptors: a human donor in good health.

The gene calls are TRBV30 and TRBJ2-3; 13 bases match TRBD2. Trimming removed 4 bases from V and 7 bases from J; junction bases left unmatched: 11. The CDR3 extends over 16 amino acids. Germline lookup yields CDR1 GTSNPN and CDR2 SVGIG (reference sequence). In nucleotides, the CDR3 is TGTGCCTGGATGGGTGGGACTAGCGGGGACCTGAATACGCAGTATTTT. Translation: CAWMGGTSGDLNTQYF.

The chain has TRBV20-1 and TRBJ2-3, with unresolved D. Deletions cut 0 bases from V and 4 bases from J, with 17 bases between. CDR1 and CDR2 (germline): DFQATT, SNEGSKA (reference sequence). The CDR3 has 16 residues. CDR3 region: CSARESLSRVADTQYF. The CDR3 nucleotides are TGCAGTGCTAGAGAATCCCTCTCTAGGGTTGCAGATACGCAGTATTTT.

This rearrangement joins TRBV20-1 to TRBJ2-5, with a tentative D call TRBD1 (6 bases). Germline V lookup: CDR1 DFQATT, CDR2 SNEGSKA (reference sequence). V was clipped by 5 bases and J by 5 bases, with 21 bases between them. The CDR3 is made up of 15 amino acids. The CDR3 protein is CSASHPRLTGETQYF. The CDR3 DNA reads TGCAGTGCTTCCCACCCCCGGCTTACAGGGGAGACCCAGTACTTC.

This clonotype has just a few counts. The chain carries TRBV20-1 and TRBJ2-1; 9 bases match TRBD2. CDR1 and CDR2 (germline): DFQATT, SNEGSKA (reference sequence). The CDR3 runs to 16 residues. V was clipped by 3 bases and J by 8 bases; unmatched bases: 14. The CDR3 here is CSARANSGGPWDEQFF. The CDR3 DNA reads as TGCAGTGCTAGGGCAAATAGCGGGGGCCCTTGGGATGAGCAGTTCTTC.

The chain is built from TRBV29-1 and TRBJ2-7, with 9 nucleotides matching TRBD1. The germline gives CDR1 SQVTM, CDR2 ANQGSEA. The CDR3 length is 15 residues. After removal of 6 bases from V and 3 bases from J, the junction contained 12 bases not matched to a gene. CDR3 amino acids: CSVDTGTGCNYEQYF. DNA of the CDR3: TGCAGCGTCGACACCGGGACAGGGTGTAACTACGAGCAGTACTTC.

This clonotype was counted once. The chain recombines TRBV20-1 with TRBJ1-1; the D is unclear. There are 13 residues in the CDR3. Trimming removed 7 bases from V and 6 bases from J, with 18 bases in between. Germline assignment: CDR1 DFQATT and CDR2 SNEGSKA (reference sequence). CDR3 sequence: CSGTSQRWAEAFF. The DNA of the CDR3 is TGCAGTGGAACGTCGCAAAGATGGGCTGAAGCTTTCTTT.

This clonotype was picked up many times. The chain couples TRBV29-1 to TRBJ2-3; tentatively, D is TRBD2 (6 bases). Germline CDR1 reads SQVTM; CDR2 reads ANQGSEA. V was clipped by 7 bases and J by 5 bases, with 7 bases between them. This CDR3 contains 10 residues. CDR3 residues: CSGGVDTQYF. The DNA of the CDR3 is TGCAGCGGGGGGGTAGATACGCAGTATTTT.

The CDR3 loop reads CASRAGGQPQHF. DNA of the CDR3: TGTGCCAGCCGAGCAGGGGGACAGCCCCAGCATTTT. V gene TRBV6-1 combines with J gene TRBJ1-5; 7 nucleotides line up with TRBD1. The J segment lost 7 bases and the V segment lost 8 bases, leaving 5 bases of the junction unmatched. CDR3 size: 12 residues. Germline values: CDR1 MNHNS, CDR2 SASEGT.

This clonotype showed up many times. V is TRBV7-2 and J is TRBJ1-5, with TRBD1 matching over 7 bases. Germline values: CDR1 SGHTA, CDR2 FQGNSA. The CDR3 covers 15 residues. V lost 3 bases, J lost 0 bases, and 2 bases stayed unmatched. This CDR3 is CASSLDRNSNQPQHF. For the CDR3, the DNA is TGTGCCAGCAGCTTGGACAGGAATAGCAATCAGCCCCAGCATTTT.

This clonotype was seen more than once but under ten times. A read error may produce the germline difference seen at one junction end. The chain combines TRBV14 with TRBJ1-1; a weak D match, TRBD1 (5 bases). CDR3 length: 13 residues. CDR1 and CDR2 from the germline V gene are SGHDN and FVKESK. The CDR3 loop reads CACSQETGRAAFF. Written as DNA, the CDR3 is TGTGCCTGCAGCCAAGAAACTGGCAGGGCGGCTTTCTTT.

This chain joins TRBV5-1 and TRBJ2-1; 11 bases fit TRBD2. Losses at the gene ends were 4 bases for V and 7 bases for J; bases not matched to a gene: 10. The germline CDR1 and CDR2 sequences are SGHRS and YFSETQ. This CDR3 has 16 amino acids. The CDR3 sequence: CASSPYLAGGGNEQFF. The CDR3 DNA reads TGCGCCAGCAGCCCCTATCTAGCGGGGGGTGGTAATGAGCAGTTCTTC.

A few counts support this clonotype. The V call is TRBV29-1, the J call TRBJ2-7; TRBD1 agrees at 8 bases. After removal of 4 bases from V and 0 bases from J, the junction contained 8 bases not matched to a gene. CDR1 and CDR2 from the germline V gene are SQVTM and ANQGSEA. This CDR3 has 15 residues. CDR3 sequence reads: CSVADRGMGSYEQYF. The CDR3 coding sequence is TGCAGCGTTGCCGACAGGGGCATGGGCTCCTACGAGCAGTACTTC.

This sequence joins TRBV7-2 and TRBJ2-7, with D possibly matching TRBD2 (7 bases). This CDR3 comprises 14 residues. Trimming shortened V by 5 bases and J by 3 bases, and 14 bases separated the two germline ends. Germline V gives CDR1 SGHTA, CDR2 FQGNSA. The CDR3 spells CASSRGGANYEQYF. The CDR3 DNA is TGTGCCAGCAGCAGGGGGGGCGCGAACTACGAGCAGTACTTC.